These 15 T cell receptor beta chains were all obtained from the same sample, sequenced in a study of monozygotic twins with inflammatory bowel disease. TCRdb re-called the 5' RACE reads; every CDR3 protein appears as one record, without DNA. This sample carries approximately 330,000 distinct CDR3 sequences, with around 2% going to the ten biggest clones. Sequencing used blood. The receptors come from a human donor with ulcerative colitis or Crohn's disease, or a healthy co-twin of an affected twin (not recorded which).

The genes are TRBV10-3 and TRBJ2-1; lacking DNA, the TRBD1 call made by TCRdb goes unchecked. CDR3 length: 16 amino acids. In germline, CDR1 is ENHRY, CDR2 SYGVKD. The CDR3 here is CAISDTDRARGREQFF.

The gene calls are TRBV20-1 and TRBJ1-5; TCRdb's assignment of TRBD1 cannot be checked, as there is no DNA. The CDR3 sequence is 15 residues long. Germline values: CDR1 DFQATT, CDR2 SNEGSKA (reference sequence). CDR3 protein: CSAYTSRESNQPQHF.

The chain has TRBV11-2 and TRBJ1-3; the TCRdb D gene call, TRBD1, has no DNA to confirm it. The CDR3 loop spans 17 amino acids. CDR1 SGHAT and CDR2 FQNNGV come from the germline V gene. CDR3 residues: CASSSIAGTGSGNTIYF.

This chain connects TRBV20-1 to TRBJ2-7; TCRdb's assignment of TRBD1 cannot be checked, as there is no DNA. The CDR3 has 16 amino acids. The germline V gene encodes CDR1 DFQATT and CDR2 SNEGSKA (reference sequence). CDR3 region: CSARDFSVDISYEQYF.

The rearrangement links TRBV4-2 to TRBJ2-1; there is no DNA to check the TCRdb D call of TRBD2. Per germline, CDR1 LGHNA and CDR2 YNFKEQ. This CDR3 is 16 amino acids long. The CDR3 loop reads CASSQPRGLAFNEQFF.

This chain connects TRBV5-1 to TRBJ2-2. The CDR3 is made up of 17 amino acids. Germline V gene lookup returns CDR1 SGHRS and CDR2 YFSETQ. The CDR3 loop reads CASSLGFRSVNTGELFF.

The chain has TRBV9 and TRBJ1-2; the D gene TCRdb calls, TRBD1, cannot be checked with no DNA. This CDR3 contains 15 residues. Germline lookup yields CDR1 SGDLS and CDR2 YYNGEE. CDR3 in amino acids: CASSVVAQGYYGYTF.

The rearrangement uses TRBV6-1 and TRBJ1-5. Looked up from germline, CDR1 is MNHNS and CDR2 is SASEGT. The CDR3 runs to 13 residues. The CDR3 region is CASSGGPDQPQHF.

CDR3 protein: CSARHESSSYEQYF. The chain couples TRBV20-1 to TRBJ2-7. The germline CDR1 and CDR2 sequences are DFQATT and SNEGSKA (reference sequence). The CDR3 totals 14 residues.

This chain connects TRBV18 to TRBJ1-1; TCRdb's D gene call, TRBD1, goes unchecked for lack of DNA. Germline V CDR1 and CDR2: KGHSH, LQKENI. The CDR3 consists of 15 residues. This chain's CDR3 is CASSPPLGQGNEAFF.

The chain has TRBV14 and TRBJ2-3; TCRdb's D call of TRBD2 is untestable without DNA. Germline V CDR1 and CDR2: SGHDN, FVKESK. This CDR3 region has 14 residues. The CDR3 reads CASSRAVSTDTQYF.

V usage is TRBV7-9 and J usage is TRBJ2-4; the TCRdb D gene call, TRBD2, has no DNA to confirm it. Germline V gives CDR1 SEHNR, CDR2 FQNEAQ (reference sequence). The CDR3 has 13 amino acids. The CDR3 sequence is CAIRLAVVNIQYF.

The chain links TRBV5-1 to TRBJ1-2; without DNA, the TCRdb call of TRBD1 cannot be checked. CDR1 and CDR2 (germline): SGHRS, YFSETQ. The CDR3 has 14 residues. The CDR3 protein is CASSATTGNYGYTF.

The rearrangement uses TRBV5-1 and TRBJ2-7. Germline loops: CDR1 SGHRS, CDR2 YFSETQ. The CDR3 is made up of 15 amino acids. The CDR3 spells CASREVFESPYEQYF.

The genes are TRBV11-2 and TRBJ2-4; lacking DNA, the TRBD1 call made by TCRdb goes unchecked. Germline V lookup: CDR1 SGHAT, CDR2 FQNNGV. CDR3 length equals 14 residues. CDR3 amino acids: CASSLVAAPDIQYF.